This TCR beta chain appears in the sequencing data of a study of CXCR4 blockade with PD-1 therapy in pancreatic cancer. Study observations and caveats: Convergent selection by common tumor antigens was suggested by nucleotide rearrangement counts. Tumor clonality averaged about 0.14 versus 0.054 in healthy blood, not predicting survival. Sequencing covered TCRbeta chains only, not alpha chains.

This CDR3 has 14 residues. V dropped 4 bases and J dropped 4; count of bases not matched to a gene: 5. Germline V gene lookup returns CDR1 SNHLY and CDR2 FYNNEI. As to this clone: The antigen is unknown.

Sequencing was performed with immunoSEQ multiplex PCR; in TCRdb, only in-frame clones are kept and a portion is missing. The sample shows over 7,500 clones, roughly three fifths of them seen only once. Patients who provided the archived tumor blocks had not received neoadjuvant therapy before surgery. Material: tumor tissue. This clonotype originated in a human donor with pancreatic ductal adenocarcinoma. V is TRBV2 and J is TRBJ2-3; TRBD1 matches 7 bases. The chain's CDR3 is CASSVEQGADTQYF. DNA of the CDR3: TGTGCCAGCAGTGTGGAGCAGGGGGCAGATACGCAGTATTTT.